The 20 T cell receptor beta chains in this list originate from one sample, sequenced in a study of somatic mutations in cytotoxic T cells in rheumatoid arthritis. Clones were read by immunoSEQ multiplex PCR, and TCRdb kept only the in-frame ones, dropping some. Of 12,000 to 15,000 clones detected, 75% to 95% appear once; the ten largest clones hold about a sixth. Source material: CD4+ T cells sorted from blood. These TCRs come from an older man with rheumatoid arthritis.

This clone was observed a single time. The chain couples TRBV30 to TRBJ2-3; TRBD2 is a possible D gene (6 bases). Germline V gives CDR1 GTSNPN, CDR2 SVGIG (reference sequence). V gave up 0 bases and J gave up 0 bases, with 7 bases separating them. The CDR3 extends over 14 amino acids. CDR3: CAWSVGTSTDTQYF. The CDR3, as DNA: TGTGCCTGGAGTGTAGGGACTAGCACAGATACGCAGTATTTT. Looking up the rest from reference TRBV30 and TRBJ2-3 gives the full variable domain: SQTIHQWPATLVQPVGSPLSLECTVEGTSNPNLYWYRQAAGRGLQLLFYSVGIGQISSEVPQNLSASRPQDRQFILSSKKLLLSDSGFYLCAWSVGTSTDTQYFGPGTRLTVL.

This chain uses TRBV5-4 with TRBJ2-7; 12 positions match TRBD2. CDR1 is SGHNT and CDR2 is YYREEE in the germline V gene (reference sequence). The CDR3 loop spans 14 amino acids. The junction had 9 bases not matched to a gene; V was cut back by 9 bases and J by 5 bases. The CDR3 region is CATETSGRGHEQYF. CDR3 in DNA: TGTGCCACTGAGACTAGCGGGAGAGGCCACGAGCAGTACTTC.

This chain connects TRBV7-9 to TRBJ2-2; D gene unclear. Germline assignment: CDR1 SEHNR and CDR2 FQNEAQ (reference sequence). The CDR3 contains 14 residues. Trimming left V 5 bases short and J 1 base short, with 8 bases between. This CDR3 reads CASSPIGNTGELFF. As DNA, the CDR3 is TGTGCCAGCAGCCCGATCGGGAACACCGGGGAGCTGTTTTTT.

This clone was observed once. The chain combines TRBV6-1 with TRBJ2-2; D is possibly TRBD2 (6 bases). Germline assignment: CDR1 MNHNS and CDR2 SASEGT. Trimming left V 7 bases short and J 4 bases short, with 16 bases between. This CDR3 has 15 amino acids. Written as DNA, the CDR3 is TGTGCCAGCACCGAAGGAGGGTTCGGCACCGGGGAGCTGTTTTTT. This gives the protein CASTEGGFGTGELFF.

The chain combines TRBV6-5 with TRBJ2-7; TRBD1 is a possible D gene (6 bases). This CDR3 is built from 14 residues. CDR1 MNHEY and CDR2 SVGAGI come from the germline V gene. The V end lost 5 bases, the J end lost 3 bases, and 14 bases lay between the germline ends. The CDR3 reads CASSPPGVGYEQYF. The CDR3 DNA follows: TGTGCCAGCAGTCCCCCAGGGGTCGGCTACGAGCAGTACTTC.

The chain employs TRBV6-5 and TRBJ2-3; TRBD2 matches 7 bases. The ends lost 6 bases at V and 2 bases at J; junction bases unmatched: 8. This CDR3 region has 15 residues. CDR1 and CDR2 from the germline V gene are MNHEY and SVGAGI. The CDR3 DNA reads as TGTGCCAGCAGCCGTACCCGGGGGGACACAGATACGCAGTATTTT. This gives the protein CASSRTRGDTDTQYF.

The chain couples TRBV28 to TRBJ2-7; 7 bases line up with TRBD2. Germline assignment: CDR1 MDHEN and CDR2 SYDVKM. There are 15 residues in the CDR3. With V trimmed by 7 bases and J by 0 bases, 9 bases remained unmatched. Here the CDR3 reads CASTSPGGSSYEQYF. The CDR3 DNA reads TGTGCCAGCACCTCACCAGGCGGGAGCTCCTACGAGCAGTACTTC.

This sequence joins TRBV27 and TRBJ2-2, with 10 nucleotides matching TRBD2. V shed 7 bases and J 6 bases; nucleotides not matched to a gene: 17. This CDR3 region has 18 residues. The germline CDR1 and CDR2 sequences are MNHEY and SMNVEV (reference sequence). The CDR3 spells CASKILAGPGSPAGELFF. CDR3 nucleotides: TGTGCCAGCAAAATACTAGCGGGACCCGGGAGTCCCGCCGGGGAGCTGTTTTTT.

This chain connects TRBV9 to TRBJ1-5; the match to TRBD1 covers 7 bases. The CDR3 has 15 amino acids. Looked up from germline, CDR1 is SGDLS and CDR2 is YYNGEE. Trimming removed 3 bases from V and 5 bases from J; junction bases left unmatched: 8. CDR3 sequence (DNA): TGTGCCAGCAGCGCGTCGGGACAGACTCATCAGCCCCAGCATTTT. Its protein product is CASSASGQTHQPQHF. The full variable domain, completed using reference TRBV9 and TRBJ1-5, is DSGVTQTPKHLITATGQRVTLRCSPRSGDLSVYWYQQSLDQGLQFLIQYYNGEERAKGNILERFSAQQFPDLHSELNLSSLELGDSALYFCASSASGQTHQPQHFGDGTRLSIL.

This chain links TRBV5-6 with TRBJ1-2; 7 nucleotides line up with TRBD1. The ends lost 4 bases at V and 8 bases at J; junction bases unmatched: 8. Germline V gene data show CDR1 as SGHDT and CDR2 as YYEEEE. The CDR3 consists of 13 residues. The CDR3 DNA follows: TGTGCCAGCAGCCGGGTGGACAGGACCGGCTACACCTTC. As protein: CASSRVDRTGYTF. Variable domain in full (rest from reference TRBV5-6 and TRBJ1-2): DAGVTQSPTHLIKTRGQQVTLRCSPKSGHDTVSWYQQALGQGPQFIFQYYEEEERQRGNFPDRFSGHQFPNYSSELNVNALLLGDSALYLCASSRVDRTGYTFGSGTRLTVV.

The CDR3: CAWDRQGLHQETQYF. The CDR3, as DNA: TGTGCCTGGGACCGCCAAGGACTTCACCAAGAGACCCAGTACTTC. This chain joins TRBV30 and TRBJ2-5; weak D call: TRBD2 (5 bases). The CDR3 loop spans 15 amino acids. Germline loops: CDR1 GTSNPN, CDR2 SVGIG (reference sequence). V lost 5 bases and J 0 bases, leaving 16 bases between the germline ends. The complete variable domain, with remaining parts taken from reference TRBV30 and TRBJ2-5, reads SQTIHQWPATLVQPVGSPLSLECTVEGTSNPNLYWYRQAAGRGLQLLFYSVGIGQISSEVPQNLSASRPQDRQFILSSKKLLLSDSGFYLCAWDRQGLHQETQYFGPGTRLLVL.

This chain joins TRBV5-1 and TRBJ2-1; maybe TRBD1 (7 bases). The CDR3 totals 16 residues. V shed 4 bases and J shed 4 bases, with 18 bases lying between them. The germline gives CDR1 SGHRS, CDR2 YFSETQ. CDR3 in amino acids: CASSGGGGTAYNEQFF. CDR3 in DNA: TGCGCCAGCAGCGGAGGGGGCGGGACAGCTTACAATGAGCAGTTCTTC.

The gene calls are TRBV11-2 and TRBJ2-7; 9 bases fit TRBD2. V lost 5 bases, J lost 2 bases, and 13 bases stayed unmatched. The CDR3 consists of 17 residues. Germline V gives CDR1 SGHAT, CDR2 FQNNGV. CDR3 in amino acids: CASSGGGGLAFAYEQYF. The CDR3 coding sequence is TGTGCCAGCAGCGGAGGGGGGGGACTAGCTTTTGCCTACGAGCAGTACTTC.

This clone was recorded once. The J gene is TRBJ2-3, the V gene TRBV6-1; D ambiguous. Germline V lookup: CDR1 MNHNS, CDR2 SASEGT. The CDR3 sequence is 13 residues long. V lost 2 bases and J 5 bases, leaving 8 bases between the germline ends. The CDR3 DNA reads as TGTGCCAGCAGTGAACTAACGGGAGATACGCAGTATTTT. As protein: CASSELTGDTQYF.

This chain uses TRBV29-1 with TRBJ1-2, with D possibly being TRBD1 (6 bases). The V gene lost 3 bases and the J gene lost 8 bases, with 16 bases spanning the gap. Germline CDR1 SQVTM, CDR2 ANQGSEA. This CDR3 is 13 amino acids long. CDR3 loop: CSVDFRTADGYTF. The CDR3, as DNA: TGCAGCGTTGATTTTCGGACAGCGGACGGCTACACCTTC.

CDR3 sequence reads: CASSWLGLADSGELFF. The CDR3 DNA reads TGTGCCAGCAGCTGGCTGGGACTAGCGGATTCAGGGGAGCTGTTTTTT. J is TRBJ2-2 and V is TRBV5-8; 11 bases line up with TRBD2. The ends lost 3 bases at V and 8 bases at J; junction bases unmatched: 9. Germline assignment: CDR1 SGHTS and CDR2 YDEGEE. This CDR3 region has 16 residues. The full variable domain, with the rest looked up from reference TRBV5-8 and TRBJ2-2, is EAGVTQSPTHLIKTRGQQATLRCSPISGHTSVYWYQQALGLGLQFLLWYDEGEERNRGNFPPRFSGRQFPNYSSELNVNALELEDSALYLCASSWLGLADSGELFFGEGSRLTVL.

The chain couples TRBV28 to TRBJ2-7; no definite D call. The CDR3 loop spans 11 amino acids. Trimming removed 6 bases from V and 3 bases from J, with 6 bases in between. CDR1 MDHEN and CDR2 SYDVKM come from the germline V gene. The CDR3 here is CASRSFYEQYF. In nucleotides, the CDR3 is TGTGCCAGCAGGTCCTTCTACGAGCAGTACTTC.

V and J are TRBV2 and TRBJ1-3; D might be TRBD1 (5 bases). Per the germline V gene, CDR1 is SNHLY and CDR2 is FYNNEI. V was shortened by 5 bases and J by 0 bases, with 8 bases between the two germline ends. This CDR3 comprises 14 residues. The CDR3 DNA reads TGTGCCAGCAGTCAGGGTACCTCTGGAAACACCATATATTTT. Its translation is CASSQGTSGNTIYF.

CDR3 protein: CASTIGGAGTGELFF. In DNA, the CDR3 is TGTGCCAGCACTATTGGGGGGGCGGGTACCGGGGAGCTGTTTTTT. This chain uses TRBV2 with TRBJ2-2, with D perhaps TRBD2 (7 bases). CDR1 and CDR2 from the germline V gene are SNHLY and FYNNEI. The CDR3 is 15 residues long. V was cut by 7 bases and J by 5 bases, with 17 bases left in between.

The rearrangement joins TRBV7-9 to TRBJ1-1; D might be TRBD1 (5 bases). Germline CDR1 SEHNR, CDR2 FQNEAQ (reference sequence). The CDR3 runs to 15 residues. V dropped 6 bases and J dropped 5 bases, with 19 bases sitting between them. This CDR3 reads CASRKTPGLRTEAFF. CDR3 sequence (DNA): TGTGCCAGCAGAAAAACCCCAGGGTTGAGGACTGAAGCTTTCTTT.